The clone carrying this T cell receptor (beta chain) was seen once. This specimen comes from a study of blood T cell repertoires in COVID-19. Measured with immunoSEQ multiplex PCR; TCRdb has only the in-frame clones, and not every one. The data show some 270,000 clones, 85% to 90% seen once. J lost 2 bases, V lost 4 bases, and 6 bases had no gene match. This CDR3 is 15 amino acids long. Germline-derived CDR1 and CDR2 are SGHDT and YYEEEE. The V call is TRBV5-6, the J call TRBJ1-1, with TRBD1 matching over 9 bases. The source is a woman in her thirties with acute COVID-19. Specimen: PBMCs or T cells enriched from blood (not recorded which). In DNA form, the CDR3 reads TGTGCCAGCAGCACTAAGGGACAGGGAAACACTGAAGCTTTCTTT. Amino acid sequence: CASSTKGQGNTEAFF.